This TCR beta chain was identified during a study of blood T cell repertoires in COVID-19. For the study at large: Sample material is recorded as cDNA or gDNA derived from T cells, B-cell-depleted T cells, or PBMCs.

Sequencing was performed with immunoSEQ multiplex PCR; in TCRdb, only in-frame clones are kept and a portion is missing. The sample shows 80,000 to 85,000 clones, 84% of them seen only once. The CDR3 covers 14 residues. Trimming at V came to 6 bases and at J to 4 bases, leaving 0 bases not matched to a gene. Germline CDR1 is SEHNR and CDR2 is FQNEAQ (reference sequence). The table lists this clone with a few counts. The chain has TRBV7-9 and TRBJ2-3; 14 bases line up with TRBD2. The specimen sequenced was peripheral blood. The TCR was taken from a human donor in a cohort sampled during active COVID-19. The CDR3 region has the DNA TGTGCCAGCAGGACTAGCGGGGGGGCAGATACGCAGTATTTT. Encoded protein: CASRTSGGADTQYF.